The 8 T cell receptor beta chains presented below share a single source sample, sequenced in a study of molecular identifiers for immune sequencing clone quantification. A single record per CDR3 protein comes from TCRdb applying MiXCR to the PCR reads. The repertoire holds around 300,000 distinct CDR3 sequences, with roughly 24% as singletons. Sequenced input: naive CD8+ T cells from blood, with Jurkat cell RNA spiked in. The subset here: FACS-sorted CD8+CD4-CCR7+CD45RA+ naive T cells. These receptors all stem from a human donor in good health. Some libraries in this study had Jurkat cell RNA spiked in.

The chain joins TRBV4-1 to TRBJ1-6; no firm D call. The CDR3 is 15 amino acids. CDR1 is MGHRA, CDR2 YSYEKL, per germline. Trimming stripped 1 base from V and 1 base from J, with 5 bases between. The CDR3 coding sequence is TGCGCCAGCAGCCAAGGAGCGTCCTATAATTCACCCCTCCACTTT. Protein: CASSQGASYNSPLHF.

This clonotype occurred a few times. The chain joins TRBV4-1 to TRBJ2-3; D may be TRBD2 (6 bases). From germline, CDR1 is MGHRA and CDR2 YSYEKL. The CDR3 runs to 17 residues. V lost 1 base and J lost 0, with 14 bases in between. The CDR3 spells CASSQVPSGQSTDTQYF. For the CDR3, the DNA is TGCGCCAGCAGCCAAGTGCCCAGCGGGCAGAGCACAGATACGCAGTATTTT.

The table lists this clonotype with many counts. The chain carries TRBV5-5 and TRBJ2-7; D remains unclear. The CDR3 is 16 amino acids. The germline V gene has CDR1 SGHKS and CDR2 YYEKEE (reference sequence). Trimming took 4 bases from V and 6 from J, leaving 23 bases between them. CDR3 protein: CASSPAAGASALEQYF. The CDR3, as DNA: TGTGCCAGCAGCCCGGCCGCAGGAGCATCGGCTCTCGAGCAGTACTTC.

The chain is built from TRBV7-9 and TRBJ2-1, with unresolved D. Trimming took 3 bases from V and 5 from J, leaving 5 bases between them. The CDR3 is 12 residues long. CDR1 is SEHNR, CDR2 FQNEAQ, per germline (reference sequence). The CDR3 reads CASSFLNNEQFF. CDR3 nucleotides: TGTGCCAGCAGCTTTTTAAACAATGAGCAGTTCTTC.

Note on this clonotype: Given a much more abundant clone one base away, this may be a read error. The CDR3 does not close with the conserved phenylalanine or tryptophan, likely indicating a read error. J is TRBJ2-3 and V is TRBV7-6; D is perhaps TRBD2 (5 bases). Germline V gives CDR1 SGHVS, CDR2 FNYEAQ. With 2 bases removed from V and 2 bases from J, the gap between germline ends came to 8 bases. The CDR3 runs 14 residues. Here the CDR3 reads CASSLLGDTDTQYL. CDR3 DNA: TGTGCCAGCAGCTTATTGGGAGACACAGATACGCAGTATTTA.

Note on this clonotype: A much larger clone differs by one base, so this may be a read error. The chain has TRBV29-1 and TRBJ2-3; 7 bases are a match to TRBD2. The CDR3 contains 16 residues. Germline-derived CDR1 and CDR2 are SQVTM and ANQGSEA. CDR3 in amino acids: CSVRGAAGVSTDTQCF. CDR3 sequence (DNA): TGCAGCGTTCGTGGAGCCGCGGGAGTCAGCACAGATACGCAGTGTTTT.

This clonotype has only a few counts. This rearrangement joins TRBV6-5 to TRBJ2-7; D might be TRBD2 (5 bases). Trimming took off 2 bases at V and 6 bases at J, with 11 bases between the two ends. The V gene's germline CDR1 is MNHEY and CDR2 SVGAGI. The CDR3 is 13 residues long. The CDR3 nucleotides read TGTGCCAGCAGTTACCCCCTAGGAGGCGAGCAGTACTTC. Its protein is CASSYPLGGEQYF.

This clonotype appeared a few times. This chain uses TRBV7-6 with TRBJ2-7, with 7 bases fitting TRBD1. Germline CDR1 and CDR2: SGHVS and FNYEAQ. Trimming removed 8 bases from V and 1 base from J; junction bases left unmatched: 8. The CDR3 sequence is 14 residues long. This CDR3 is CASARDSISYEQYF. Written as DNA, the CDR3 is TGTGCCAGCGCCCGGGACAGCATTTCCTACGAGCAGTACTTC.